This entry features one T cell receptor (beta chain) sequence. The V segment lost 6 bases and the J segment 3 bases; nucleotides outside the gene matches: 5. Germline V gives CDR1 SGHTA, CDR2 FQGNSA. This CDR3 is 13 amino acids long. PBMC DNA, left unsorted, was sequenced on ten immunoSEQ deep assay plates. Clones were sequenced by immunoSEQ multiplex PCR, and TCRdb holds only the in-frame ones, with some missing. The profile shows 550,000 to 600,000 clones, around 78% of them singletons. Recent acute infections and vaccinations were absent in the healthy HIV-negative adult donors. The source of the sample is a study of shared clonotypes between healthy human individuals.

Sequenced: PBMCs. The chain carries TRBV7-2 and TRBJ2-7; 7 bases match TRBD2. This receptor was identified in a woman between 40 and 55 years old in good health. Some clones in this sample may be carry-over from other donors' samples. This CDR3 reads CASRRGSLYEQYF. Here the CDR3 DNA reads TGTGCCAGCAGGCGGGGGTCCCTCTACGAGCAGTACTTC.